The sequence of this T cell receptor beta chain was determined in a study of blood T cell repertoires in COVID-19. The assay was immunoSEQ multiplex PCR, and TCRdb's table has in-frame clones only and misses some. The repertoire has 200,000 to 250,000 clones, under 90% of them found once; the top ten carry 3% to 3.5%. The CDR3 extends over 16 amino acids. Germline V gives CDR1 SGHAT, CDR2 FQDESV (reference sequence). J was trimmed by 3 bases and V by 5 bases; bases with no gene match: 8. The sequencing input was PBMCs or T cells enriched from blood (not recorded which). This chain joins TRBV11-1 and TRBJ2-3; 10 bases map to TRBD1. The sequence came from a woman aged 55-70 years who had recovered from COVID-19. The CDR3 loop reads CASSRRQGARTDTQYF. The CDR3 coding sequence is TGTGCCAGCAGCCGTAGACAGGGGGCCAGGACAGATACGCAGTATTTT.